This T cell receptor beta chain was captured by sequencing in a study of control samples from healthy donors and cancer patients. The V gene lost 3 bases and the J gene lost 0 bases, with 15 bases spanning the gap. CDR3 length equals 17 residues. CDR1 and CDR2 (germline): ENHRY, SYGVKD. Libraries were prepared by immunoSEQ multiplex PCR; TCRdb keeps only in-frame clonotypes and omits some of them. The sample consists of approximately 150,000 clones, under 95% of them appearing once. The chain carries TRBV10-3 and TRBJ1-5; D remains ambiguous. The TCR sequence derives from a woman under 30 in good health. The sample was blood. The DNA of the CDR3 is TGTGCCATCAGTGAAAGTGACAATATTTATAGCAATCAGCCCCAGCATTTT. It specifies CAISESDNIYSNQPQHF.